Given below is one TCR beta chain in context. The data were taken from a study of T cells in tuberculosis. The time point here: new active TB diagnosis, blood taken before or within 7 days of starting treatment. The V gene's germline CDR1 is MDHEN and CDR2 SYDVKM. Losses at the gene ends were 5 bases for V and 15 bases for J; bases not matched to a gene: 16. This CDR3 comprises 14 residues. Sequencing used immunoSEQ multiplex PCR; TCRdb keeps in-frame clones, though not all of them. The table includes fewer than 55,000 clones, 90% to 95% detected once. The rearrangement uses TRBV28 and TRBJ2-1, with 7 bases that match TRBD1. This TCR was recovered from an adult with tuberculosis. The sequencing here drew on PBMCs, taken at tuberculosis diagnosis. This CDR3 reads CASSPRDRVIWGFF. CDR3 DNA sequence: TGTGCCAGCAGTCCCCGAGACAGGGTAATCTGGGGGTTCTTC.